A single sample gave rise to the 27 T cell receptor beta chains below, sequenced in a study of blood T cells in healthy people across ages. Then a second PCR, running about 6 to 12 cycles, was carried out with a sample-barcoded 5' primer and a J-beta primer mix. TCRdb called the 5' RACE reads again in MiXCR, with one record for every CDR3 protein. The table lists 950,000 to 1,200,000 distinct CDR3 sequences, roughly two fifths of them singletons. The material sequenced was blood. The origin of the receptors is a man younger than 35 in good health.

The chain joins TRBV6-4 to TRBJ2-7; the D gene could be TRBD1 or TRBD2 (5 bases each). The CDR3 is 15 amino acids. The V end lost 5 bases, the J end lost 3 bases, and 17 bases lay between the germline ends. CDR1 is MRHNA and CDR2 is SNTAGT in the germline V gene. Here the CDR3 reads CASSLEGQVGYEQYF. CDR3 coding DNA: TGTGCCAGCAGTCTCGAGGGGCAGGTGGGCTACGAGCAGTACTTC.

V and J are TRBV20-1 and TRBJ2-5; 7 bases fit TRBD2. The CDR3 is 13 residues long. Germline CDR1 reads DFQATT; CDR2 reads SNEGSKA (reference sequence). V shed 4 bases and J 11 bases; nucleotides not matched to a gene: 13. The DNA for the CDR3 is TGCAGTGCTAATAGCGGGCTTCACAATGAGCAGTACTTC. Translating gives CSANSGLHNEQYF.

The chain employs TRBV29-1 and TRBJ2-5, with D perhaps TRBD1 (6 bases). Germline CDR1 reads SQVTM; CDR2 reads ANQGSEA. This CDR3 region has 15 residues. V was trimmed by 8 bases and J by 5 bases, leaving 24 bases between them. The CDR3 protein is CSLSSLPQGRETQYF. CDR3 nucleotides: TGCAGCCTCTCTTCACTACCACAGGGCCGCGAGACCCAGTACTTC.

The sample holds a few counts of this clonotype. This chain's CDR3 is CASSQEPPDTQYF. The CDR3 nucleotides read TGCGCCAGCAGCCAAGAACCCCCGGATACGCAGTATTTT. This chain uses TRBV4-3 with TRBJ2-3; D ambiguous. Germline-derived CDR1 and CDR2 are LGHNA and YSLEER. CDR3 length equals 13 residues. V lost 0 bases to trimming and J lost 6 bases, with 7 bases between them.

This clonotype appeared a few times. V usage is TRBV4-2 and J usage is TRBJ1-2; maybe TRBD1 (5 bases). Looked up from germline, CDR1 is LGHNA and CDR2 is YNFKEQ. Deletions cut 1 base from V and 4 bases from J, with 16 bases between. The CDR3 sequence is 16 residues long. The CDR3 DNA follows: TGTGCCAGCAGCCAAGTATGGCAGGGTGGTGTCTATGGCTACACCTTC. This gives the protein CASSQVWQGGVYGYTF.

The chain carries TRBV7-2 and TRBJ1-1, with D maybe TRBD1 (6 bases). The CDR3 contains 16 residues. CDR1 is SGHTA, CDR2 FQGNSA, per germline. V lost 6 bases to trimming and J lost 1 base, with 18 bases between them. The CDR3 is CASSTIPGHSNTEAFF. In nucleotides, the CDR3 is TGTGCCAGCAGTACCATACCGGGACATTCGAACACTGAAGCTTTCTTT.

The V and J genes are TRBV2 and TRBJ1-2; D is ambiguous. The germline V gene has CDR1 SNHLY and CDR2 FYNNEI. V gave up 7 bases and J gave up 4 bases, with 7 bases separating them. The CDR3 is made up of 11 amino acids. DNA of the CDR3: TGTGCCAGCAACGGTGGCTATGGCTACACCTTC. It yields the protein CASNGGYGYTF.

This clonotype turned up a few times. The chain recombines TRBV9 with TRBJ2-2; D may match TRBD1 or TRBD2 (5 bases each). The CDR3 has 15 residues. In germline, CDR1 is SGDLS, CDR2 YYNGEE. Trimming cost V 4 bases and J 10 bases, with 20 bases left between them. CDR3 amino acids: CASSLDGTPVEELFF. The DNA for the CDR3 is TGTGCCAGCAGCTTAGACGGGACCCCAGTTGAGGAGCTGTTTTTT.

This clonotype has a single count. The CDR3, as DNA: TGTATGACGTTATACTACAATGAGCAGTTCTTC. Translation: CMTLYYNEQFF. This chain links TRBV7-2 with TRBJ2-1; D is undetermined. This CDR3 has 11 amino acids. CDR1 and CDR2 (germline): SGHTA, FQGNSA.

With regard to this clonotype: A junction boundary mismatches the germline segment, possibly from a read error. The chain employs TRBV29-1 and TRBJ2-3; D possibly corresponds to TRBD1 (6 bases). The CDR3 consists of 14 residues. Germline V CDR1 and CDR2: SQVTM, ANQGSEA. CDR3 nucleotides: TGCAGCGTTGCTGGCCAGGGGAACACAGGTACGCAGTATTTT. Its protein is CSVAGQGNTGTQYF.

The chain has TRBV5-1 and TRBJ2-3, with 14 bases that match TRBD2. The germline gives CDR1 SGHRS, CDR2 YFSETQ. The CDR3 has 18 amino acids. With V trimmed by 0 bases and J by 3 bases, 6 bases remained unmatched. CDR3 coding DNA: TGCGCCAGCAGCTTGGGACTAGCGGGGGGGCCCGGGACAGATACGCAGTATTTT. Residues: CASSLGLAGGPGTDTQYF.

The CDR3 is CASSLTSGGSLVVYEQYF. CDR3 sequence (DNA): TGTGCCAGCAGTTTAACTAGCGGGGGTTCCCTGGTGGTCTATGAGCAGTACTTC. The V gene is TRBV12-3 or TRBV12-4, the J gene TRBJ2-5; 11 bases align to TRBD2. Trimming at V came to 2 bases and at J to 11 bases, leaving 19 bases not matched to a gene. This CDR3 comprises 18 residues.

This chain uses TRBV7-2 with TRBJ1-1; D gene uncertain. CDR1 is SGHTA, CDR2 FQGNSA, per germline. The CDR3 is made up of 12 amino acids. Between the trimmed V and J ends, which lost 5 bases and 11 bases, there was a span of 15 bases. The CDR3 DNA reads as TGTGCCAGCAGCCCCCCTGGAGGTCGGGCTTTCTTT. Translating it yields CASSPPGGRAFF.

Points on this clonotype: A junction boundary mismatches the germline segment, possibly from a read error. The chain links TRBV9 to TRBJ2-3, with 7 bases fitting TRBD1. CDR3 length: 14 residues. Germline CDR1 SGDLS, CDR2 YYNGEE. The CDR3 bases are TGTCCCAGCAGCGTAGCGCAGGGGGCAGATACGCAGTATTTT. Its translation: CPSSVAQGADTQYF.

This clonotype was counted only a few times. The chain joins TRBV20-1 to TRBJ1-4, with D hard to call. Trimming left V 4 bases short and J 0 bases short, with 18 bases between. CDR3 size: 17 residues. Germline values: CDR1 DFQATT, CDR2 SNEGSKA (reference sequence). CDR3 sequence reads: CSAKLDITGATNEKLFF. For the CDR3, the DNA is TGCAGTGCTAAATTAGATATTACCGGTGCAACTAATGAAAAACTGTTTTTT.

This clonotype was seen a few times. The chain combines TRBV5-1 with TRBJ2-1, with TRBD1 identical over 11 bases. The CDR3 runs 19 residues. J lost 3 bases, V lost 4 bases, and 15 bases had no gene match. The V gene's germline CDR1 is SGHRS and CDR2 YFSETQ. CDR3: CASSRDRGNGGASYNEQFF. The CDR3 DNA reads TGCGCCAGCAGCCGGGACAGGGGGAATGGCGGGGCGAGCTACAATGAGCAGTTCTTC. The complete variable domain, with remaining parts taken from reference TRBV5-1 and TRBJ2-1, reads KAGVTQTPRYLIKTRGQQVTLSCSPISGHRSVSWYQQTPGQGLQFLFEYFSETQRNKGNFPGRFSGRQFSNSRSEMNVSTLELGDSALYLCASSRDRGNGGASYNEQFFGPGTRLTVL.

The chain uses TRBV9 and TRBJ2-2; perhaps TRBD1 as D (6 bases). The germline gives CDR1 SGDLS, CDR2 YYNGEE. The CDR3 sequence is 15 residues long. Trimming cost V 8 bases and J 4 bases, with 18 bases left between them. DNA of the CDR3: TGTGCCAGTCGCGTCAGGGGCTTGAGCACCGGGGAGCTGTTTTTT. This codes for CASRVRGLSTGELFF.

The J gene is TRBJ1-2, the V gene TRBV20-1; D is unclear. From germline, CDR1 is DFQATT and CDR2 SNEGSKA (reference sequence). CDR3 length: 11 residues. V was pared by 0 bases and J by 8 bases, with 7 bases between. Here the CDR3 reads CSARDGRGYTF. The CDR3 DNA is TGCAGTGCTAGAGATGGTCGGGGCTACACCTTC.

This clonotype was seen only a few times. CDR3 loop: CSARHRDNQPQHF. The CDR3, as DNA: TGCAGTGCTAGACACAGGGACAATCAGCCCCAGCATTTT. The chain combines TRBV20-1 with TRBJ1-5; maybe TRBD1 (6 bases). The CDR3 has 13 residues. Between the trimmed V and J ends, which lost 2 bases and 3 bases, there was a span of 8 bases. Germline CDR1 is DFQATT and CDR2 is SNEGSKA (reference sequence).

V and J are TRBV2 and TRBJ1-2, with a weak D call TRBD1 (6 bases). Looked up from germline, CDR1 is SNHLY and CDR2 is FYNNEI. V dropped 0 bases and J dropped 8 bases, with 10 bases sitting between them. This CDR3 is built from 13 residues. CDR3 in amino acids: CASSEAVGGGYTF. In nucleotides, the CDR3 is TGTGCCAGCAGTGAAGCGGTCGGGGGCGGCTACACCTTC.

The rearrangement links TRBV10-3 to TRBJ1-4, with D tentatively TRBD1 (6 bases). The length of the CDR3 is 11 residues. V lost 11 bases to trimming and J lost 8 bases, with 12 bases between them. Germline CDR1 is ENHRY and CDR2 is SYGVKD. In DNA form, the CDR3 reads TGTGCCTCAGGGGACGGGGAAAAACTGTTTTTT. Translating it yields CASGDGEKLFF.

The rearrangement links TRBV28 to TRBJ2-3, with 8 bases that match TRBD2. Germline CDR1 MDHEN, CDR2 SYDVKM. V shed 7 bases, J shed 2 bases, and the junction held 5 bases outside the gene matches. The CDR3 runs to 14 residues. CDR3 sequence (DNA): TGTGCCAGCACGCCTAGCGGGCTCACAGATACGCAGTATTTT. Translation: CASTPSGLTDTQYF.

The chain combines TRBV10-3 with TRBJ1-2; TRBD1 is a possible D gene (5 bases). The CDR3 extends over 18 amino acids. V was cut by 4 bases and J by 0 bases, with 21 bases left in between. The germline V gene has CDR1 ENHRY and CDR2 SYGVKD. The CDR3 nucleotides read TGTGCCATCAGTGGGCGACTCGGGGGTCAGAAGGCTAACTATGGCTACACCTTC. It is translated as CAISGRLGGQKANYGYTF.

This clonotype has more than one count but fewer than ten. This rearrangement joins TRBV12-3 or TRBV12-4 to TRBJ1-2; no definite D call. The CDR3 loop spans 12 amino acids. V dropped 1 base and J dropped 12 bases, with 12 bases sitting between them. Written as DNA, the CDR3 is TGTGCCAGCAGTTTAGGGGCAGGCGGCCACACCTTC. Its translation: CASSLGAGGHTF.

This chain links TRBV25-1 with TRBJ1-1, with a possible D match to TRBD1 (5 bases). The germline V gene encodes CDR1 MGHDK and CDR2 SYGVNS. V lost 7 bases and J lost 10, with 13 bases in between. There are 11 residues in the CDR3. The DNA of the CDR3 is TGTGCCAGCACTCGCGGGACGGCAGCTTTCTTT. It codes for CASTRGTAAFF. The full variable domain, in which reference TRBV25-1 and TRBJ1-1 provide the parts outside the CDR3, is EADIYQTPRYLVIGTGKKITLECSQTMGHDKMYWYQQDPGMELHLIHYSYGVNSTEKGDLSSESTVSRIRTEHFPLTLESARPSHTSQYLCASTRGTAAFFGQGTRLTVV.

The V gene is TRBV27, the J gene TRBJ1-1; perhaps TRBD1 as D (5 bases). V lost 1 base to trimming and J lost 1 base, with 10 bases between them. CDR1 is MNHEY and CDR2 is SMNVEV in the germline V gene (reference sequence). CDR3 length: 15 residues. For the CDR3, the DNA is TGTGCCAGCAGTTTATTGGGTGGGGGGAACACTGAAGCTTTCTTT. This sequence encodes CASSLLGGGNTEAFF.

V gene TRBV25-1 combines with J gene TRBJ2-3; D call uncertain. Trimming left V 1 base short and J 2 bases short, with 10 bases between. Germline lookup yields CDR1 MGHDK and CDR2 SYGVNS. The length of the CDR3 is 15 residues. The CDR3, as DNA: TGTGCCAGCAGTGAATTCAAGGGTAACACAGATACGCAGTATTTT. Translation gives CASSEFKGNTDTQYF.